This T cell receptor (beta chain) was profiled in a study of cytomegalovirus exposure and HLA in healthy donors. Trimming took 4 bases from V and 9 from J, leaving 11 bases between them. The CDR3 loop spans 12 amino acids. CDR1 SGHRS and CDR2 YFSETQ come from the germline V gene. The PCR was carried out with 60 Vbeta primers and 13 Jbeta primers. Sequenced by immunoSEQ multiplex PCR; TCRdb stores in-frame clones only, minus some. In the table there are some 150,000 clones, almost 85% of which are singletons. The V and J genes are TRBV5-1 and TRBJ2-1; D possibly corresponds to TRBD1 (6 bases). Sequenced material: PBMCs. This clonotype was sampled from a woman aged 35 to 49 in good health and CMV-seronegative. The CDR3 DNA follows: TGCGCCAGCAGCGTAGGACAGACTGAGCAGTTCTTC. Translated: CASSVGQTEQFF.